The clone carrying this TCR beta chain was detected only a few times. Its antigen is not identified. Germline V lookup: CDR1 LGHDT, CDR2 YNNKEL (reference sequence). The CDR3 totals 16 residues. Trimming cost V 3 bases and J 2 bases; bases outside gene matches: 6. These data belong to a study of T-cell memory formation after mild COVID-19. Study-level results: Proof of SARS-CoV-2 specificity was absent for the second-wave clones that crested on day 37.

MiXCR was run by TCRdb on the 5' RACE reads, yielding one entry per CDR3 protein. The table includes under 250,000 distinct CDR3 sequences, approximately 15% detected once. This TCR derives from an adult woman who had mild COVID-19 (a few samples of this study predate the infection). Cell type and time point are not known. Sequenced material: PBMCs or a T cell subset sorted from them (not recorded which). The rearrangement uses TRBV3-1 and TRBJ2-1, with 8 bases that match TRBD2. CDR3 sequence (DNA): TGTGCCAGCAGCCAGGTCGGGGGGGGAGCCTACAATGAGCAGTTCTTC. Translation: CASSQVGGGAYNEQFF.